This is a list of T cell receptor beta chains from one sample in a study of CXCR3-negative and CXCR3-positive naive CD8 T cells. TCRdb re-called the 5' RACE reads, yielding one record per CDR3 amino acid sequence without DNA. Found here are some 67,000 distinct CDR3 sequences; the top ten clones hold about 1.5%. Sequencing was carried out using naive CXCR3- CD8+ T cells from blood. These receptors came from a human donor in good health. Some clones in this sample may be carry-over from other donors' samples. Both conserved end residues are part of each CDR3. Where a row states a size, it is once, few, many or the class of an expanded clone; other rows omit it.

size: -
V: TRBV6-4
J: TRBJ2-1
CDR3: CASSDSASGSSEQFF

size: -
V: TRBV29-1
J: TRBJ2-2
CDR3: CSVLANTGELFF

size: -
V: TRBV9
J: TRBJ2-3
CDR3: CASSPMTSGEPLSTDTQYF

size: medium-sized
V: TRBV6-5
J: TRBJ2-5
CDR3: CASSPGQPQETQYF

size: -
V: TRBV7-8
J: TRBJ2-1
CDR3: CASSVKNEQFF

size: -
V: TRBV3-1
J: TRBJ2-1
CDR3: CASSQDAGGDSYNEQFF

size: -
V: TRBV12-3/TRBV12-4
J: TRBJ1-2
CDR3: CASSPGRNYGYTF

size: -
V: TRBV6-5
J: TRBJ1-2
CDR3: CASSYMGQANYGYTF

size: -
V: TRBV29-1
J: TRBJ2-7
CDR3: CSAGDVGSYEQYF

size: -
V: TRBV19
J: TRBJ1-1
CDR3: CASSFQGNTEAFF

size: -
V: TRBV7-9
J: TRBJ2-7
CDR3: CASSLESGRAVEQYF

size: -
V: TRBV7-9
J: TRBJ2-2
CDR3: CASSSRDSTGELFF

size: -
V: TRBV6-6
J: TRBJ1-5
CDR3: CASSLGLESQPQHF

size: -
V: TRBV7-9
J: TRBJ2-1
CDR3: CASSLTDHNEQFF

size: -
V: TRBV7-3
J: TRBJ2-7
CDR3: CASRSEPGEQYF

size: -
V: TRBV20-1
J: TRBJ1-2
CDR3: CSARVLDGTNYGYTF

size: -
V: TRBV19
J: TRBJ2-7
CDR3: CASSPGTGVYEQYF

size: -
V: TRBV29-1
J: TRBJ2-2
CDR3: CSGQGANTGELFF

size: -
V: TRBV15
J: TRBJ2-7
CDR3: CATSRDRTGGSEQYF

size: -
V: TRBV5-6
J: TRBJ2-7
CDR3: CASSNSGGRLYEQYF

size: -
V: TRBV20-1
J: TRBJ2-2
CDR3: CSARLAGDLGELFF

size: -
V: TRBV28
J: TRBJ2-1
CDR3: CASSPRAGRDRYNEQFF

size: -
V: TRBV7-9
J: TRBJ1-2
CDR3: CASSESDTGDYGYTF

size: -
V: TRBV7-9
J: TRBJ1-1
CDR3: CASSLAPSGTEAFF

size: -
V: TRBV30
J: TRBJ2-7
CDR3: CAWSAGYEQYF

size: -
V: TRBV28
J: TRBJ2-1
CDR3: CASNSWGYEQFF

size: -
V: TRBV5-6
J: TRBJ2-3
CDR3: CASSGGLAGDTQYF